Listed below are T cell receptor beta chains from one sample, sequenced in a study of cytomegalovirus exposure and HLA in healthy donors. Data came from immunoSEQ multiplex PCR; TCRdb stores just in-frame clones and leaves some out. The sample records 170,000 or so clones, about four fifths being singletons. Input material: PBMCs. The source is a man aged 50 or older in good health and CMV-seronegative. Each CDR3 is given with its conserved first and last residue. The D gene is left open where the match is weak. Rows may omit the clone size; those that give it use once, few, many or a size class.

j_call | d_call | v_call | clone_size | cdr3_aa | cdr3_nt
TRBJ1-1 | . | TRBV13 | few | CASSPGPERMNTEAFF | TGTGCCAGCAGCCCAGGCCCAGAGCGGATGAACACTGAAGCTTTCTTT
TRBJ1-3 | . | TRBV19 | . | CASRGDNSGNTIYF | TGTGCCAGTAGAGGTGACAACTCTGGAAACACCATATATTTT
TRBJ2-1 | TRBD2 | TRBV7-3 | once | CASSYRTSGYNEQFF | TGTGCCAGCAGCTACCGGACTAGCGGCTACAATGAGCAGTTCTTC
TRBJ2-5 | TRBD2 | TRBV7-2 | . | CASSLWSGAQETQYF | TGTGCCAGCAGCTTATGGAGCGGGGCCCAAGAGACCCAGTACTTC
TRBJ2-1 | TRBD2 | TRBV6-5 | . | CASSSPGGEQFF | TGTGCCAGCAGTTCCCCGGGGGGTGAGCAGTTCTTC
TRBJ1-2 | . | TRBV5-5 | . | CASSIVGVPGGYTF | TGTGCCAGCAGCATTGTTGGGGTTCCGGGGGGCTACACCTTC
TRBJ2-1 | TRBD2 | TRBV10-3 | . | CAITGTSGSSYNEQFF | TGTGCCATCACCGGGACTAGCGGGAGTTCCTACAATGAGCAGTTCTTC
TRBJ1-1 | . | TRBV30 | . | CAWSGRVAVFEAFF | TGTGCCTGGAGTGGGAGGGTCGCAGTGTTTGAAGCTTTCTTT
TRBJ1-6 | . | TRBV19 | . | CASSIGNSHNSPLHF | TGTGCCAGTAGTATAGGGAACAGCCATAATTCACCCCTCCACTTT
TRBJ2-3 | . | TRBV10-3 | few | CAISEGVDTQYF | TGTGCCATCAGTGAAGGGGTAGATACGCAGTATTTT
TRBJ2-5 | . | TRBV5-4 | . | CASSLASAAGETQYF | TGTGCCAGCAGCTTAGCTAGCGCGGCGGGCGAGACCCAGTACTTC